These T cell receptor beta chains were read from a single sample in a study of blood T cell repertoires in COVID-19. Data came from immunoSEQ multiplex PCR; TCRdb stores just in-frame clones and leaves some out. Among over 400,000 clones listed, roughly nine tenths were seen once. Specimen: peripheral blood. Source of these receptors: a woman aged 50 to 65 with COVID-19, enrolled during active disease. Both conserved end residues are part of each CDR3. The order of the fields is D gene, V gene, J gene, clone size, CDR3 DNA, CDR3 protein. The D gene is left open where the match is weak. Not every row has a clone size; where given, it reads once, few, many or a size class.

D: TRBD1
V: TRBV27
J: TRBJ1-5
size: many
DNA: TGTGCCAGCAGTCCAAGATCGACCGGTTACGTATCGACCGGGACAGGGGGGAAGCAGCCCCAGCATTTT
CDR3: CASSPRSTGYVSTGTGGKQPQHF

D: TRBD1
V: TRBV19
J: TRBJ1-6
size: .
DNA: TGTGCCAGCGGAGAAACCGGGACAGGGTCCCTCACCCTCCACTTT
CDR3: CASGETGTGSLTLHF

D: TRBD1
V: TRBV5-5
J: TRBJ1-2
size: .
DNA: TGTGCCAGCAGCCCCGGACAGGGGGCAATATATGGCTACACCTTC
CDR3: CASSPGQGAIYGYTF

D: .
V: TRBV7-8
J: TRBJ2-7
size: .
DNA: TGTGCCAGCAGCCTAAGAGGAGCGCGCGAGCAGTACTTC
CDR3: CASSLRGAREQYF

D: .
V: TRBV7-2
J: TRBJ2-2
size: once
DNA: TGTGCCAGCAGTCTATCTTCGGGGTCGGCCGGGGAGCTGTTTTTT
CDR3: CASSLSSGSAGELFF

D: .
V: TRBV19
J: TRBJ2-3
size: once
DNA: TGTGCCAGTAGCCTCTCACAGGGATTCACAGATACGCAGTATTTT
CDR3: CASSLSQGFTDTQYF

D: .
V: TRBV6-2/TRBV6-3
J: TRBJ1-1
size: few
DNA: TGTGCCAGCAGTTTCAACAGGCTTAACACTGAAGCTTTCTTT
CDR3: CASSFNRLNTEAFF

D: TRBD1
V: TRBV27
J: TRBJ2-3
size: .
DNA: TGTGCCAGCAGTTCTCGGGACAGGGAAGATACGCAGTATTTT
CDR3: CASSSRDREDTQYF

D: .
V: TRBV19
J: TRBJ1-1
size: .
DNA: TGTGCCATTCAACTGAAAGGGGACCCTTCCGTAGGGCGGGGTCGGAGCACTGAAGCTTTCTTT
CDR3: CAIQLKGDPSVGRGRSTEAFF

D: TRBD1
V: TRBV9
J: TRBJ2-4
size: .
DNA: TGTGCCAGCAGCGTAGGAGGGACAGGGGATGAAAACATTCAGTACTTC
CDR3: CASSVGGTGDENIQYF

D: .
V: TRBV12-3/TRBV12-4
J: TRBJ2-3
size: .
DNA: TGTGCCAGCAGCCCCCAGGGGGGCTATACGCAGTATTTT
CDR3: CASSPQGGYTQYF

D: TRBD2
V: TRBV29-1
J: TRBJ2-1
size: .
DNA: TGCAGCGTTAGGGGACTAGCGGACTTACAGTTCTTC
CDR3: CSVRGLADLQFF

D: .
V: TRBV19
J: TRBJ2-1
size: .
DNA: TGTGCCAGTAGTATGTGGCTGGAGAATATCCAATCCTACAATGAGCAGTTCTTC
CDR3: CASSMWLENIQSYNEQFF

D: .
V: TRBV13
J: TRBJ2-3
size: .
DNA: TGTGCCAGCAGCCTTAATCGGGGGGCCGGGGGAGATACGCAGTATTTT
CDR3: CASSLNRGAGGDTQYF

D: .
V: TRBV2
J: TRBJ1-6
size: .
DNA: TGTGCCGGAACCGGGACAAACGGAGCACCCCTCCACTTT
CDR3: CAGTGTNGAPLHF

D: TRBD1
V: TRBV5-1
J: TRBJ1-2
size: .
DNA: TGCGCCAGCAGCCCAGGACAGGGGCCCTATGGCTACACCTTC
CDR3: CASSPGQGPYGYTF

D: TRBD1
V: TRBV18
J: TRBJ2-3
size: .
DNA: TGTGCCAGCCGGGCGACAGGGTTCAATACGCAGTATTTT
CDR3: CASRATGFNTQYF

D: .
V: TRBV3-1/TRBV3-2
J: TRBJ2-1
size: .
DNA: TGTGCCAGCAGCGGGGCCCTAGTAGGAGAGCAGTTCTTC
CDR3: CASSGALVGEQFF

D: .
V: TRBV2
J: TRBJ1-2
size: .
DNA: TGTGCCAGCACATCCAGGGAGGACTATGGCTACACCTTC
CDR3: CASTSREDYGYTF

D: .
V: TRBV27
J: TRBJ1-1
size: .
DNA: TGTGCCAGCAGTTTAATGGCAGTGAACACTGAAGCTTTCTTT
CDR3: CASSLMAVNTEAFF

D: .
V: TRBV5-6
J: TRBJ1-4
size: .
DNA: TGTGCCAGCAGCCTGCCTAGAGGGAATGAAAAACTGTTTTTT
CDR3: CASSLPRGNEKLFF

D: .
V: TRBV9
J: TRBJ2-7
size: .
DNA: TGTGCCAGCAGCGTAGGTGAGGGATTGGAGCAGTACTTC
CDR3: CASSVGEGLEQYF

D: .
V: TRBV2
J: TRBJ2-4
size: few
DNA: TGTGCCAGCAGTGGGCAGGCAAGGAACATTCAGTACTTC
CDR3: CASSGQARNIQYF

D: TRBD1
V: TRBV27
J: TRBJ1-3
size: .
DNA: TGTGCCAGCAGTCTCCTAGGACAGGGAGGAAACACCATATATTTT
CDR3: CASSLLGQGGNTIYF

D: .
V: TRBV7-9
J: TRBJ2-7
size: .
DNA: TGTGCCAGCAGCTTAGACACGTCCTACGAGCAGTACTTC
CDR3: CASSLDTSYEQYF

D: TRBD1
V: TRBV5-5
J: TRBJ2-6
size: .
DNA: TGTGCCAGCAGCCCCTCCGGGACAGGGGGTTCTGGCGTCCTGACTTTC
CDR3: CASSPSGTGGSGVLTF

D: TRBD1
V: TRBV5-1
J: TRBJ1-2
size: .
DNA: TGCGCCAGCAGCTTACCAGGGACAGGGCCCGATGGCTACACCTTC
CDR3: CASSLPGTGPDGYTF

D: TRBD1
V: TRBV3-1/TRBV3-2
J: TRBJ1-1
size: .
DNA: TGTGCCAGCAGCCCTGGACAGGGAACTTCTGAAGCTTTCTTT
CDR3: CASSPGQGTSEAFF

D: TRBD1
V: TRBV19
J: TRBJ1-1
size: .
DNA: TGTGCCAGTAGTACCGGGGCCGGGACAGGGAACCCTCGGGCTTTCTTT
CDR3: CASSTGAGTGNPRAFF

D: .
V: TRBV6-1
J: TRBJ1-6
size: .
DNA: TGTGCCAGCAGTGAAATTCCAGGGGCGGGTAATTCACCCCTCCACTTT
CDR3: CASSEIPGAGNSPLHF

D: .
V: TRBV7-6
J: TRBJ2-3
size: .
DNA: TGTGCCAGCAGCTTAGTTGGGGGCCCCCGCGATACGCAGTATTTT
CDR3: CASSLVGGPRDTQYF

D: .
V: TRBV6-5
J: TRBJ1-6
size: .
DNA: TGTGCCAGCAGTCCGTCCGGGTCGGGAGATTCACCCCTCCACTTT
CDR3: CASSPSGSGDSPLHF

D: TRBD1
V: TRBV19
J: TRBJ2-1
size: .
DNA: TGTGCCAGTAGTATCGGACAGGGGCCCTACAATGAGCAGTTCTTC
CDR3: CASSIGQGPYNEQFF

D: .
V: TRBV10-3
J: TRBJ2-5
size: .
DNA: TGTGCCACCAGGGACTCCCAAGAGACCCAGTACTTC
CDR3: CATRDSQETQYF

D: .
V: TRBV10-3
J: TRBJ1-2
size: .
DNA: TGTGCCATCTCGGTTAACTATGGCTACACCTTC
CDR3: CAISVNYGYTF

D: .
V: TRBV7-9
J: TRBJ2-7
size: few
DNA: TGTGCCAGCAGCTCCCGGACAGAGCAGTACGAGCAGTACTTC
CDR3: CASSSRTEQYEQYF

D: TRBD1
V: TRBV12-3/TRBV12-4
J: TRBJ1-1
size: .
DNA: TGTGCCAGCAGTCTGACAGGGCTCACTGAAGCTTTCTTT
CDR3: CASSLTGLTEAFF

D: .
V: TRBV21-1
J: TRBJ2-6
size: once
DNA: TGTGCCACCATCCAGACAGAGACAACTAATACTGGGGCCAACGTCCTGACTTTC
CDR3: CATIQTETTNTGANVLTF

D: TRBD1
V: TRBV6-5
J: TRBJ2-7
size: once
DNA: TGTGCCAGCGAGATCGACCGGACAGGGGGTGAGCAGTACTTC
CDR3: CASEIDRTGGEQYF

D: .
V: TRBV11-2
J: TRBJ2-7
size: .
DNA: TGTGCCAGCAGCTTAGGGTCAGTCGAGCAGTACTTC
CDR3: CASSLGSVEQYF

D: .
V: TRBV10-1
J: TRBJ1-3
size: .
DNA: TGCGCCAGCGCGCGGGAGTATGGAAACACCATATATTTT
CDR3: CASAREYGNTIYF

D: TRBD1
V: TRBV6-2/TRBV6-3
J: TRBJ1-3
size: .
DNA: TGTGCCAGCAGTTTTCTAACGACAGGGACAGCTGGAAACACCATATATTTT
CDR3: CASSFLTTGTAGNTIYF

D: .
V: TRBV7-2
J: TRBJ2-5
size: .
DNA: TGTGCCAGCAGCTTAGTTCCGGGGAGGGAGACCCAGTACTTC
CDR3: CASSLVPGRETQYF

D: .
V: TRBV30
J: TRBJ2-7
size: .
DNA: TGTGCCTGGACCAGAGGCGACAGTTTCACCTACGAGCAGTACTTC
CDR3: CAWTRGDSFTYEQYF

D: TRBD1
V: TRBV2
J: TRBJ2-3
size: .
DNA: TGTGCCAGCAGGCCCAAACAGGGGGCGCTAGCAGATACGCAGTATTTT
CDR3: CASRPKQGALADTQYF

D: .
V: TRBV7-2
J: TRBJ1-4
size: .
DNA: TGTGCCAGCAGCCCCCCGGGGAGGGGTAATGAAAAACTGTTTTTT
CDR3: CASSPPGRGNEKLFF

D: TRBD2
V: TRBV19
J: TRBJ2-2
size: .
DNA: TGTGCCAGTAATCCCGGGAGGGGCTCGAACACCGGGGAGCTGTTTTTT
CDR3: CASNPGRGSNTGELFF

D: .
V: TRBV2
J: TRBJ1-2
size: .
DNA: TGTGCCAGCACCGAGGTGGCTCAGGGTTGGGGCTACACCTTC
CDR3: CASTEVAQGWGYTF

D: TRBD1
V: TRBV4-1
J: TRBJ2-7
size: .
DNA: TGCGCCAGCAGCCAAGTCGGGACAGTCTTCTACGAGCAGTACTTC
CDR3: CASSQVGTVFYEQYF

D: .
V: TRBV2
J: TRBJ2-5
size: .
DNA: TGTGCCAGCAGCGATTCACGGGGGGAGACCCAGTACTTC
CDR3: CASSDSRGETQYF

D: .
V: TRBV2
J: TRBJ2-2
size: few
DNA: TGTGCCAGCAGTGACTCCAGGCTCACCGGGGAGCTGTTTTTT
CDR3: CASSDSRLTGELFF

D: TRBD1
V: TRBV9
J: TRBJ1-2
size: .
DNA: TGTGCCAGCAGCGTAGGACAGGGCCTCCCCTTCGGTGGCTACACCTTC
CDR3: CASSVGQGLPFGGYTF

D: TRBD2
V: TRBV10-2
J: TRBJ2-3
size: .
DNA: TGCGCCAGCAAAGGCGGGGGAACAGATACGCAGTATTTT
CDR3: CASKGGGTDTQYF

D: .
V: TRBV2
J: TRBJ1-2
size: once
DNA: TGTGCCAGCAAAAGGCAGGTCTATGGCTACACCTTC
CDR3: CASKRQVYGYTF